This TCR beta chain was recovered during a study of blood T cell repertoires in COVID-19 (dated by TCRdb to the early 2020s). Regarding the complete study: Collaborator samples came from the United States, Italy and Spain and covered acute and convalescent phases of COVID-19. The prospective study material was composed of cDNA or gDNA derived from T cells, B-cell-depleted T cells, or PBMCs. The dataset comprised deeply sampled blood TCRbeta repertoires from subjects exposed to, actively infected with, or recovered from COVID-19. The repertoires were made available in a free public database intended to serve as a resource for research on the immune response to SARS-CoV-2. The samples were drawn from two sources: the first 160 participants of the ongoing ImmuneRACE study, and fewer than 1,500 subjects contributed by 6 global collaborators. A de-identified subject ID, COVID-19 status, age in years and sex were almost always included in the sample metadata. Where available, HLA class I and class II types were obtained from metadata supplied by the sample provider rather than from assay-based typing.

In the prospective study, participants were roughly 18 to 89 years old, resided in about two dozen geographic areas of the United States, and were enrolled through a virtual design. Cohort assignment in the prospective study relied on participant-reported clinical history from a screening survey and a study questionnaire. ImmuneRACE Cohort 3 recovered participants were defined by two consecutive negative NP/OP PCR tests, healthcare professional clearance, or symptom resolution. Mobile phlebotomists in the prospective study collected whole blood, serum and a nasopharyngeal or oropharyngeal swab from every participant. Prospective study participants could optionally give additional blood draws and questionnaires over a roughly 2-month period. Prospective study blood samples were shipped either frozen or at room temperature before DNA extraction. TCRbeta CDR3 regions were amplified from genomic DNA by means of the immunoSEQ Assay, a bias-controlled multiplex PCR. The original methods were these. The number of nucleated cells in each sample was estimated from the amplification of reference gene primers within the assay. Sequence reads were collapsed and filtered to measure the absolute abundance of every unique TCRbeta CDR3 rearrangement. For each sample, productive Simpson clonality was calculated as the square root of Simpson's diversity index over productive rearrangements. Drawn from immuneACCESS, this table holds only the in-frame rearrangements with V and J called that TCRdb kept. Clones are partly lost; checked studies trace under half to an unresolved V gene and leave the rest unexplained. Clone size and V and J calls were adopted from that table, with D and trimming inferred from the DNA. The sample table contains roughly 380,000 clones; only one count was recorded for 87% of them. Together, the top ten hold 2.5% to 3% of the sample.

Broader findings and caveats from the paper: Clinical and demographic metadata were provided uncurated, with the amount varying by source and participant.

V is shortened by 6 bases, J by 6 bases, and the region joining them spans 5 bases. The CDR3 covers 11 residues, taking in both the cysteine and the phenylalanine. This entry keeps only the CDR3 DNA: 33 bases, framed from base 1. CDR1 and CDR2 are read off the germline V gene as MNHNS and SASEGT. Comment on this clone: Its antigen remains undetermined. Qualities for individual bases were not recorded, and no much larger clone is one base off.

The sequencing input was PBMCs or T cells enriched from blood (not recorded which). The receptor chain draws on TRBV6-1 and TRBJ1-4; no D gene call is confident. The sequence derives from a young woman who had recovered from COVID-19. The CDR3: CASSPYEKLFF. The bases are TGTGCCAGCAGCCCTTATGAAAAACTGTTTTTT.